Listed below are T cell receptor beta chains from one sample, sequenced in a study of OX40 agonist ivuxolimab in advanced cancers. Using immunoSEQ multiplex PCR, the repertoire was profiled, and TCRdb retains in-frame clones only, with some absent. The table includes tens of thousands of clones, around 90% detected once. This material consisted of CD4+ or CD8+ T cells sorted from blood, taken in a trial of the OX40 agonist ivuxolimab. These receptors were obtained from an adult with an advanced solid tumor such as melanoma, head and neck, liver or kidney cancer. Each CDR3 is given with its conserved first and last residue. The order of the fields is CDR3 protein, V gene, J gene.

cdr3_aa: CASSPTPEYF
v_call: TRBV7-3
j_call: TRBJ2-7

cdr3_aa: CASSRTGGRYEQYF
v_call: TRBV27
j_call: TRBJ2-7

cdr3_aa: CASSPTGTRNTEAFF
v_call: TRBV7-2
j_call: TRBJ1-1

cdr3_aa: CASRRTLLSNQPQHF
v_call: TRBV28
j_call: TRBJ1-5

cdr3_aa: CASSEYRGFQETQYF
v_call: TRBV25-1
j_call: TRBJ2-5

cdr3_aa: CASSLDTSGSSEQYF
v_call: TRBV5-4
j_call: TRBJ2-7

cdr3_aa: CASSLGVAGQETQYF
v_call: TRBV7-9
j_call: TRBJ2-5

cdr3_aa: CASSVAVAGVYNEQFF
v_call: TRBV9
j_call: TRBJ2-1

cdr3_aa: CASSAGAGANVLTF
v_call: TRBV2
j_call: TRBJ2-6

cdr3_aa: CAWSVITSGSIEQYF
v_call: TRBV30
j_call: TRBJ2-7

cdr3_aa: CASSLAASGRETQYF
v_call: TRBV5-1
j_call: TRBJ2-5

cdr3_aa: CASSEAGVSGRPGYEQYF
v_call: TRBV6-1
j_call: TRBJ2-7

cdr3_aa: CSALNRNEQFF
v_call: TRBV20-1
j_call: TRBJ2-1

cdr3_aa: CAISGHNTGELFF
v_call: TRBV10-3
j_call: TRBJ2-2

cdr3_aa: CASSSEGYGSTDTQYF
v_call: TRBV6-4
j_call: TRBJ2-3

cdr3_aa: CASRQAVLAGANVLTF
v_call: TRBV2
j_call: TRBJ2-6

cdr3_aa: CASSSRLAEIQETQYF
v_call: TRBV7-6
j_call: TRBJ2-5

cdr3_aa: CASSLMGEADTQYF
v_call: TRBV7-3
j_call: TRBJ2-3

cdr3_aa: CASSPLAGYYNEQFF
v_call: TRBV5-6
j_call: TRBJ2-1

cdr3_aa: CASSASGDNRMFF
v_call: TRBV7-9
j_call: TRBJ2-2

cdr3_aa: CASLSISYTDTQYF
v_call: TRBV2
j_call: TRBJ2-3

cdr3_aa: CASTTGGYEQYF
v_call: TRBV11-3
j_call: TRBJ2-7

cdr3_aa: CAWSLAGASPLHF
v_call: TRBV30
j_call: TRBJ1-6

cdr3_aa: CASSASGVREQYF
v_call: TRBV6-6
j_call: TRBJ2-7

cdr3_aa: CASSPRSVRYEQYF
v_call: TRBV11-2
j_call: TRBJ2-7

cdr3_aa: CASSYSGRGNEQFF
v_call: TRBV28
j_call: TRBJ2-1

cdr3_aa: CASSHLGTSGGWTGEQYF
v_call: TRBV4-2
j_call: TRBJ2-7

cdr3_aa: CASKQVPFDTQYF
v_call: TRBV2
j_call: TRBJ2-3